One and the same sample provided the 3 T cell receptor beta chains below, sequenced in a study of tumor and adjacent non-tumor tissue in lung cancer. The library came from three nested PCR rounds adapted from ARM-PCR protocols. TCRdb redid the calling of the multiplex PCR reads with MiXCR, one entry per CDR3 protein. The sample records about 70,000 distinct CDR3 sequences, around three quarters being singletons. The template was RNA from unsorted bulk tissue. The source material was lung tumor tissue. These receptors all stem from a man between 60 and 75 years old with non-small cell lung cancer.

The sample holds one count of this clonotype. At one end the junction does not follow the germline gene, possibly because of a read error. The chain combines TRBV6-5 with TRBJ1-6; possibly TRBD1 for D (5 bases). The CDR3 length is 12 residues. Germline values: CDR1 MNHEY, CDR2 SVGAGI. The CDR3 region is CASHSGYSPFHF. CDR3 DNA sequence: TGTGCCAGCCACTCAGGGTACTCACCCTTCCACTTT.

This clonotype was observed a handful of times. Given a much more abundant clone one base away, this may be a read error. This rearrangement joins TRBV6-6 to TRBJ1-5; D might be TRBD1 (6 bases). The CDR3 is 16 amino acids. Germline V CDR1 and CDR2: MNHNY, SVGAGI (reference sequence). The CDR3 bases are TGTGCCAGCAGTTACTCCACAGGTGGGGGCAATAAGCCCCAGCATTTT. Encoded protein: CASSYSTGGGNKPQHF.

The chain joins TRBV6-6 to TRBJ2-1; D is uncertain. The V gene lost 5 bases and the J gene lost 3 bases, with 20 bases spanning the gap. The CDR3 has 17 residues. Germline-derived CDR1 and CDR2 are MNHNY and SVGAGI (reference sequence). The CDR3 sequence is CASSTPSDLKNYNEQFF. CDR3 sequence (DNA): TGTGCCAGCAGTACTCCCTCTGACTTGAAAAACTACAATGAGCAGTTCTTC.